This T cell receptor beta chain appears in the sequencing data of a study of T-cell reconstitution after alpha-beta-depleted transplantation in children. This CDR3 is 14 amino acids long. CDR1 is SGHTA and CDR2 is FQGNSA in the germline V gene. Trimming took off 1 base at V and 3 bases at J, with 10 bases between the two ends. Unique molecular identifiers tagged the TCRbeta library. One entry per CDR3 protein results from TCRdb running MiXCR on the PCR reads. Of roughly 490,000 distinct CDR3 sequences in the sample, about an eighth were seen once. Sequenced material: PBMCs, mostly from graft donor cells, taken 180 days after TCRalphabeta/CD19-depleted stem cell transplant. This chain connects TRBV7-2 to TRBJ2-7, with D unclear. This TCR was recovered from a female patient under 10 years old who had a stem cell transplant for aplastic anemia, so the T cells may come from the graft donor. CDR3 region: CASSLGSHFYEQYV. CDR3 bases: TGTGCCAGCAGCTTAGGATCTCATTTCTACGAGCAGTACGTC.